The subject of this entry is one T cell receptor (beta chain). Antigen specificity is unknown. Data came from immunoSEQ multiplex PCR; TCRdb stores just in-frame clones and leaves some out. This table has some 2,100,000 clones, approximately 94% appearing once. The germline gives CDR1 MNHEY, CDR2 SMNVEV (reference sequence). V was pared by 5 bases and J by 0 bases, with 12 bases of the junction left unmatched. This CDR3 has 18 amino acids. The data are from a study of shared clonotypes between healthy human individuals. About the research overall: Three plates each covered CD4 naive and memory; CD8 naive two, CD8 memory one.

Study conclusions and caveats: Few donors restricted represented genetic and exposure-history diversity. Naive subsets generally had larger estimated richness than memory subsets.

Naive-designated CD8 cells lacked CD45RO, were positively enriched for CCR7, and omitted terminally differentiated effector memory CD45RA+ cells. Sample: naive CD8+ T cells from PBMCs. The source is a man aged 18 to 30 in good health. Some clones in this sample may be carry-over from other donors' samples. This rearrangement joins TRBV27 to TRBJ2-5; TRBD1 matches 10 bases. As DNA, the CDR3 is TGTGCCAGCAGTCTCCGTTTGGACAGGGGGGGTCACCAAGAGACCCAGTACTTC. This translates into CASSLRLDRGGHQETQYF.